The 19 T cell receptor beta chains given below trace back to one sample, sequenced in a study of cytomegalovirus exposure and HLA in healthy donors. The PCR contained 60 Vbeta and 13 Jbeta primers. Assay used: immunoSEQ multiplex PCR; TCRdb lists only in-frame clones, some missing. The repertoire holds 99,000 or so clones, with under 85% as singletons. The material sequenced was PBMCs. These receptors were taken from a man younger than 35 in good health and CMV-seronegative.

This chain links TRBV10-2 with TRBJ2-1; the match to TRBD2 covers 11 bases. The CDR3 runs 13 residues. With 10 bases clipped from V and 4 bases from J, the junction kept 3 bases outside the gene matches. Germline V gene data show CDR1 as WSHSY and CDR2 as SAAADI. The CDR3: CAIGTSGYNEQFF. For the CDR3, the DNA is TGCGCCATCGGGACTAGCGGATACAATGAGCAGTTCTTC.

The gene calls are TRBV6-5 and TRBJ2-7; 12 nucleotides line up with TRBD2. In germline, CDR1 is MNHEY, CDR2 SVGAGI. The CDR3 runs to 12 residues. J lost 7 bases, V lost 8 bases, and 3 bases had no gene match. DNA of the CDR3: TGTGCCAGCGGGCTAGCGGGGGGGGAGCAGTACTTC. Encoded protein: CASGLAGGEQYF.

This CDR3 reads CASAPQGNTEAFF. CDR3 DNA: TGCGCCAGCGCACCCCAGGGGAACACTGAAGCTTTCTTT. J is TRBJ1-1 and V is TRBV10-1, with D maybe TRBD1 (5 bases). From germline, CDR1 is WNHNN and CDR2 SYGVQD (reference sequence). The CDR3 consists of 13 residues. V shed 8 bases and J shed 1 base, with 11 bases lying between them.

The V gene is TRBV9, the J gene TRBJ2-3; D not certain. Germline assignment: CDR1 SGDLS and CDR2 YYNGEE. CDR3 size: 15 residues. Trimming pared 5 bases from V and 0 bases from J, leaving 13 bases between. DNA for the CDR3: TGTGCCAGCAGAGCAGGTTCTTATAGCACAGATACGCAGTATTTT. Translation gives CASRAGSYSTDTQYF.

This chain uses TRBV9 with TRBJ2-2, with D perhaps matching TRBD2 (6 bases). There are 17 residues in the CDR3. The germline gives CDR1 SGDLS, CDR2 YYNGEE. V shed 0 bases and J shed 0 bases, with 12 bases lying between them. The CDR3 here is CASSVAPTSPNTGELFF. CDR3 bases: TGTGCCAGCAGCGTAGCCCCTACTAGCCCGAACACCGGGGAGCTGTTTTTT.

The rearrangement uses TRBV28 and TRBJ2-7, with no clear D. This CDR3 is built from 14 residues. The V and J ends lost 7 bases and 4 bases respectively, with 17 bases between them. CDR1 and CDR2 (germline): MDHEN, SYDVKM. The CDR3 sequence is CASTFPRPGYEQYF. CDR3 nucleotide sequence: TGTGCCAGCACCTTTCCCCGCCCCGGGTACGAGCAGTACTTC.

The chain employs TRBV28 and TRBJ1-2; tentative D call: TRBD1 (5 bases). The germline V gene has CDR1 MDHEN and CDR2 SYDVKM. The CDR3 covers 16 residues. V was cut by 1 base and J by 9 bases, with 21 bases left in between. The CDR3 sequence is CASSLSPGVGQVSYTF. CDR3 nucleotides: TGTGCCAGCAGTTTATCCCCGGGGGTAGGGCAGGTCAGCTACACCTTC.

Comments on this clone: The junction differs from germline at one of its ends, possibly a read error. The same CDR3 also results from other DNA sequences found in this sample. The rearrangement joins TRBV19 to TRBJ1-4, with 9 bases lining up with TRBD1. Looked up from germline, CDR1 is LNHDA and CDR2 is SQIVND (reference sequence). The length of the CDR3 is 14 residues. The CDR3 loop is CASSPTGGGEKLFF. CDR3 nucleotide sequence: TGTGCCAGTAGTCCGACAGGGGGTGGGGAAAAACTGTTTTTC.

The genes are TRBV15 and TRBJ2-5; D not resolved. Germline-derived CDR1 and CDR2 are LNHNV and YYDKDF (reference sequence). Between the trimmed V and J ends, which lost 1 base and 5 bases, there was a span of 5 bases. This CDR3 contains 12 residues. CDR3 protein: CATSRVEETQYF. The CDR3 bases are TGTGCCACCAGCAGAGTGGAGGAGACCCAGTACTTC.

This rearrangement joins TRBV6-6 to TRBJ1-2; 7 nucleotides align to TRBD1. Germline values: CDR1 MNHNY, CDR2 SVGAGI (reference sequence). This CDR3 comprises 14 residues. J gave up 5 bases and V 2 bases, and 5 bases lay outside the gene matches. Written as DNA, the CDR3 is TGTGCCAGCAGTTACGGGACAGAGAGATATGGCTACACCTTC. This codes for CASSYGTERYGYTF.

This chain connects TRBV4-1 to TRBJ1-3; D is possibly TRBD1 (5 bases). The CDR3 extends over 17 amino acids. CDR1 MGHRA and CDR2 YSYEKL come from the germline V gene. Trimming shortened V by 10 bases and J by 0 bases, and 22 bases separated the two germline ends. For the CDR3, the DNA is TGCGCCACCCCGACAGAGTTAAACAGAAGCTCTGGAAACACCATATATTTT. Protein: CATPTELNRSSGNTIYF.

The chain recombines TRBV30 with TRBJ1-2; D unclear. V lost 8 bases to trimming and J lost 3 bases, with 16 bases between them. This CDR3 has 13 amino acids. Germline CDR1 reads GTSNPN; CDR2 reads SVGIG (reference sequence). The CDR3 DNA follows: TGTGCCCAGAAGGGAGAGCGGGACTATGGCTACACCTTC. Its translation: CAQKGERDYGYTF.

Note on this clone: This sample includes further DNA sequences coding for the same CDR3. As DNA, the CDR3 is TGTGCCAGCAGTCGACAGGGTGGGAGCAATCAGCCCCAGCATTTT. It is translated as CASSRQGGSNQPQHF. The V and J genes are TRBV6-5 and TRBJ1-5, with 7 nucleotides matching TRBD1. CDR1 MNHEY and CDR2 SVGAGI come from the germline V gene. The length of the CDR3 is 15 residues. V gave up 5 bases and J gave up 1 base; unmatched junction bases: 5.

The chain recombines TRBV6-1 with TRBJ2-7, with D possibly TRBD1 on 5 matching bases. V lost 8 bases and J 5 bases, leaving 19 bases between the germline ends. Germline V gene data show CDR1 as MNHNS and CDR2 as SASEGT. The CDR3 runs to 14 residues. CDR3 loop: CASLYQGSLHEQYF. The DNA for the CDR3 is TGTGCCAGCTTATACCAGGGAAGTCTGCACGAGCAGTACTTC.

The chain recombines TRBV7-2 with TRBJ1-5; TRBD1 might be the D (5 bases). Germline assignment: CDR1 SGHTA and CDR2 FQGNSA. The ends were cut back, 9 bases at V and 6 bases at J, with 12 bases in the middle. The CDR3 has 12 amino acids. The CDR3 sequence: CASNGGGQPQHF. CDR3 nucleotide sequence: TGTGCCAGTAACGGGGGAGGTCAGCCCCAGCATTTT.

V usage is TRBV7-6 and J usage is TRBJ2-3; 8 bases line up with TRBD2. This CDR3 comprises 15 residues. The germline V gene encodes CDR1 SGHVS and CDR2 FNYEAQ. V dropped 3 bases and J dropped 5; count of bases not matched to a gene: 7. CDR3 loop: CASSLSGSEGDTQYF. DNA for the CDR3: TGTGCCAGCAGCTTGAGCGGGAGTGAGGGAGATACGCAGTATTTT. Complete variable domain (other parts from reference TRBV7-6 and TRBJ2-3): GAGVSQSPRYKVTKRGQDVALRCDPISGHVSLYWYRQALGQGPEFLTYFNYEAQQDKSGLPNDRFSAERPEGSISTLTIQRTEQRDSAMYRCASSLSGSEGDTQYFGPGTRLTVL.

A word on this clone: The junction departs from the called germline gene at one end, perhaps through a read error. The gene calls are TRBV5-8 and TRBJ2-1; the D gene is possibly TRBD2 (5 bases). CDR1 is SGHTS and CDR2 is YDEGEE in the germline V gene. The CDR3 sequence is 14 residues long. The CDR3 loop reads CASSLGSSYNEQFF. In DNA form, the CDR3 reads TGTGCCAGCAGTTTGGGGAGTTCCTACAATGAGCAGTTCTTC.

The chain couples TRBV7-2 to TRBJ1-3; no reliable D call. The CDR3 totals 15 residues. V lost 1 base and J lost 5, with 12 bases in between. CDR1 is SGHTA and CDR2 is FQGNSA in the germline V gene. CDR3 in amino acids: CASSLGALSRNTIYF. For the CDR3, the DNA is TGTGCCAGCAGCTTAGGCGCCTTAAGTCGAAACACCATATATTTT.

The CDR3 DNA is TGTGCCAGTAGTCATACAGGGGATTATTCCTACGAGCAGTACTTC. It encodes CASSHTGDYSYEQYF. V is TRBV19 and J is TRBJ2-7; 7 bases agree with TRBD1. CDR1 and CDR2 (germline): LNHDA, SQIVND (reference sequence). J gave up 1 base and V 5 bases, and 8 bases lay outside the gene matches. This CDR3 contains 15 residues.